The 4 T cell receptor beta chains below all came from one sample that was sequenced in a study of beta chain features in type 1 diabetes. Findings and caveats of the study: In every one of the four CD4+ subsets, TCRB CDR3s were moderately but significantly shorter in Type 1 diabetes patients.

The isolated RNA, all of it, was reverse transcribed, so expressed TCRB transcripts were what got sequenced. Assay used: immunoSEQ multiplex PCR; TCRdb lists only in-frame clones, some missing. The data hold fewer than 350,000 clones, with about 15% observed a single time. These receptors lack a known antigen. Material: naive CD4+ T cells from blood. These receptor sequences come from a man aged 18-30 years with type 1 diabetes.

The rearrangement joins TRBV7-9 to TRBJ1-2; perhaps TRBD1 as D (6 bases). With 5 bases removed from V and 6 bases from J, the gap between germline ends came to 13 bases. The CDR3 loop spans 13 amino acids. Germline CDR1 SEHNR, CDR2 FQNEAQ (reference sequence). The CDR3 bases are TGTGCCAGCAGCCTGACGGGACAAGATGGCTACACCTTC. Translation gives CASSLTGQDGYTF.

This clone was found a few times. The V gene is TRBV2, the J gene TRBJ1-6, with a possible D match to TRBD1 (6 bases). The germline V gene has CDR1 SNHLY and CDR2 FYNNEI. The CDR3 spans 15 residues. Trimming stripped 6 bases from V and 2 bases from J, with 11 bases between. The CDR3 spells CASRGHGTYNSPLHF. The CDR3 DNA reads TGTGCCAGCAGGGGACACGGGACCTATAATTCACCCCTCCACTTT.

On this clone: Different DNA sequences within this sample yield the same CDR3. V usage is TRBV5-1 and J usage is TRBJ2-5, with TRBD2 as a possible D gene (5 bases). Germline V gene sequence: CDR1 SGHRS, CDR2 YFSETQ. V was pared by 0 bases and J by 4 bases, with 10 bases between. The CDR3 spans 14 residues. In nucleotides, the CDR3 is TGCGCCAGCAGCTTGGGGCTAGCTGGAGAGACCCAGTACTTC. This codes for CASSLGLAGETQYF.

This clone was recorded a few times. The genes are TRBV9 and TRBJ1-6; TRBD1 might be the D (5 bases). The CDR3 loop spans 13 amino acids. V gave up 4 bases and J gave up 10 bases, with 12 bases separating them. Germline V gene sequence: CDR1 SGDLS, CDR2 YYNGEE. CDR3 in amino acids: CASSQGWGSPLHF. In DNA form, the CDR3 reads TGTGCCAGCAGCCAAGGCTGGGGCTCACCCCTCCACTTT.